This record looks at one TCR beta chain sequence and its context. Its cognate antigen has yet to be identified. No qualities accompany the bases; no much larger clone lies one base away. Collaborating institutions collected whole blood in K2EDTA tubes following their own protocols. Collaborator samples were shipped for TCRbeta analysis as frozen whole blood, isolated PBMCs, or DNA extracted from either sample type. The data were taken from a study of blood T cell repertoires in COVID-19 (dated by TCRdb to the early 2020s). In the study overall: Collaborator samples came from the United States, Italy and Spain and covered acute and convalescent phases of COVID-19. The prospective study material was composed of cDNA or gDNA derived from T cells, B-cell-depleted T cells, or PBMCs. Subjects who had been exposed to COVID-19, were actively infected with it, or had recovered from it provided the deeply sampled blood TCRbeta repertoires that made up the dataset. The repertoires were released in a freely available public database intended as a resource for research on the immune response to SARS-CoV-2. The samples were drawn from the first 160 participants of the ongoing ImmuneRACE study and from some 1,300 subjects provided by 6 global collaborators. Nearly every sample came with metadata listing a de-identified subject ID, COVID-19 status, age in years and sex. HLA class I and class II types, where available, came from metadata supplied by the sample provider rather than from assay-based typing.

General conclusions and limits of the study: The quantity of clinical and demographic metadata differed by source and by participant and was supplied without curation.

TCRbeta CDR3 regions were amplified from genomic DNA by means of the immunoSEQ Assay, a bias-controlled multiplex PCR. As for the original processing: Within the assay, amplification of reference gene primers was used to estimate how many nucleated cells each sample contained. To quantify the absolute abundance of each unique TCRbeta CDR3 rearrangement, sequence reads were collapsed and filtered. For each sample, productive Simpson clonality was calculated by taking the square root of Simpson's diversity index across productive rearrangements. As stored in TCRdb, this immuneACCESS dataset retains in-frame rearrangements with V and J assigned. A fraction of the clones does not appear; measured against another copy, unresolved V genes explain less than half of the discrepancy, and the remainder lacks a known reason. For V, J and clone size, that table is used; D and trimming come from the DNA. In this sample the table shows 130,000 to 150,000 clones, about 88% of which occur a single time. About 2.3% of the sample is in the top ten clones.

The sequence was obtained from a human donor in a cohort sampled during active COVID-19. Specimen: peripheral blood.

The DNA sequence is TGTGCCAGCAGCCTAATAGCGGGAAGGCGCAAAGAGACCCAGTACTTC. This is translated as CASSLIAGRRKETQYF. The chain employs TRBV3-1 (or the pseudogene TRBV3-2) and TRBJ2-5, with 8 central nucleotides matching TRBD2. V loses 4 bases at its end and J loses 3 bases; junction bases beyond the gene matches: 10. In the germline V gene (reference sequence), CDR1 corresponds to LGHDT and CDR2 to YNNKEL. The CDR3 measures 16 amino acids from cysteine to phenylalanine. The DNA shown is the 48-base CDR3, in frame from base 1.